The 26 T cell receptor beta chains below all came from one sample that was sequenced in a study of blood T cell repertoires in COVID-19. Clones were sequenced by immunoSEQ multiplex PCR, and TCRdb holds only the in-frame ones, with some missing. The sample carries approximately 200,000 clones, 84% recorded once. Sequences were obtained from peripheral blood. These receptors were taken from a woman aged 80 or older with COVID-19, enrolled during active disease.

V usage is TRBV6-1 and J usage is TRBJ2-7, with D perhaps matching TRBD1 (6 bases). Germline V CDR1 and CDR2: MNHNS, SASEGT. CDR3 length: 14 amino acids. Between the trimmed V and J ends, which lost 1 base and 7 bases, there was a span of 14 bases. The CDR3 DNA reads TGTGCCAGCAGTGAAGGACAGGTAGAACGAGAGCAGTACTTC. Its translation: CASSEGQVEREQYF.

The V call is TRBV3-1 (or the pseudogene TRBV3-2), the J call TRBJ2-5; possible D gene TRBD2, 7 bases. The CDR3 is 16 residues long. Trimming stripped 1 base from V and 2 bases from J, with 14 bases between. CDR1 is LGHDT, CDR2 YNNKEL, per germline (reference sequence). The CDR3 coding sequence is TGTGCCAGCAGCCAAGGCGGGGGCCAGGGGCAAGAGACCCAGTACTTC. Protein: CASSQGGGQGQETQYF.

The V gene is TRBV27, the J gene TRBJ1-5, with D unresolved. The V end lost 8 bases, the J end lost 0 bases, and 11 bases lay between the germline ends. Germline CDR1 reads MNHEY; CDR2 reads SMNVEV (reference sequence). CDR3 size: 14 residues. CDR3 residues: CASCYTLSNQPQHF. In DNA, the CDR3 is TGTGCCAGCTGTTACACCCTTAGCAATCAGCCCCAGCATTTT.

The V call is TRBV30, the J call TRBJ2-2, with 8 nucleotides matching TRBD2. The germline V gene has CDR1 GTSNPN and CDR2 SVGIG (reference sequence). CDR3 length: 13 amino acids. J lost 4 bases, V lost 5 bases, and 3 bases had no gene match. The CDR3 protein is CAWVAGFTGELFF. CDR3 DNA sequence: TGTGCCTGGGTAGCGGGGTTCACCGGGGAGCTGTTTTTT.

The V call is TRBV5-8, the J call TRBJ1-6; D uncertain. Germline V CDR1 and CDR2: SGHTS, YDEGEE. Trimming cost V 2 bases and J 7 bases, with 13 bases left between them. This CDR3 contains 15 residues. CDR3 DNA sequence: TGTGCCAGCAGCTTCGGGAGAACTCTCAATTCACCCCTCCACTTT. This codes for CASSFGRTLNSPLHF.

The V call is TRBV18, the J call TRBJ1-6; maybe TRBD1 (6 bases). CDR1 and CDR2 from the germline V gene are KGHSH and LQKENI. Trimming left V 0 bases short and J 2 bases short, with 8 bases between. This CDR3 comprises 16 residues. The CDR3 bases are TGTGCCAGCTCACCACCTCAGGGGACCTATAATTCACCCCTCCACTTT. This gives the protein CASSPPQGTYNSPLHF.

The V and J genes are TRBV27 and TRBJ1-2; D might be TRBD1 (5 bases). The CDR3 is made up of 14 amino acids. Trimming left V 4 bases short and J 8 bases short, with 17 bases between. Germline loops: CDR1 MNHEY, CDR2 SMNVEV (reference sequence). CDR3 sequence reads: CASSSPGKYGGYTF. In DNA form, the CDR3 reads TGTGCCAGCAGTTCGCCAGGGAAATATGGCGGCTACACCTTC.

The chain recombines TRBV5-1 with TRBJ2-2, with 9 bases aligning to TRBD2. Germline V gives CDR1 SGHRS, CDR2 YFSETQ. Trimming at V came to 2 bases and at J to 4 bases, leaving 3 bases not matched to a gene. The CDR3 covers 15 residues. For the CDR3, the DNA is TGCGCCAGCAGCTTTACACTAGCGGGCACCGGGGAGCTGTTTTTT. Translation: CASSFTLAGTGELFF.

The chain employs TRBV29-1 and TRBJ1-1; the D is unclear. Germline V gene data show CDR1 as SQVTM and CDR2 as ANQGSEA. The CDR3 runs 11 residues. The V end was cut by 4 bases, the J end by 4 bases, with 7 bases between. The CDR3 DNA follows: TGCAGCGTTGGGCGGGGCACTGAAGCTTTCTTT. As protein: CSVGRGTEAFF.

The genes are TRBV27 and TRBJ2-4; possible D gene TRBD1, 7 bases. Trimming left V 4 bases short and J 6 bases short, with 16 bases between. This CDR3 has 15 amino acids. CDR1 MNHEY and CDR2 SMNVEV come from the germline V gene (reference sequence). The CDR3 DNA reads TGTGCCAGCAGTTCCTACAGGGGAGGAGGAAACATTCAGTACTTC. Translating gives CASSSYRGGGNIQYF.

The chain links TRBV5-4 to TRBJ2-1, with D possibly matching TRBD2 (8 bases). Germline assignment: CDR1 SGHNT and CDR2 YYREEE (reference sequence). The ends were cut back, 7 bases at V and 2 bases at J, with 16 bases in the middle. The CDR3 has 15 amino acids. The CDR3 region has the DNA TGTGCCAGCGGGACAGCGGGGGTAACCTACAATGAGCAGTTCTTC. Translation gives CASGTAGVTYNEQFF.

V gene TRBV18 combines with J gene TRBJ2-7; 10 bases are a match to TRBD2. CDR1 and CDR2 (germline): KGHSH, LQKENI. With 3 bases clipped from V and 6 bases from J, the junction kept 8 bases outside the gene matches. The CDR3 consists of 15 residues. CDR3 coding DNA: TGTGCCAGCTCACCTTCCCCTAGCGGGAGTCTCGAGCAGTACTTC. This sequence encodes CASSPSPSGSLEQYF.

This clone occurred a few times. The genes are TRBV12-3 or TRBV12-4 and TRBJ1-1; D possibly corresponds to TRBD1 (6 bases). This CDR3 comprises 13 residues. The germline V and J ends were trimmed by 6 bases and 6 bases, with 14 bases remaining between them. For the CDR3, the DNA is TGTGCCAGCAGCCGCGGACAGTTTGCTGAAGCTTTCTTT. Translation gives CASSRGQFAEAFF.

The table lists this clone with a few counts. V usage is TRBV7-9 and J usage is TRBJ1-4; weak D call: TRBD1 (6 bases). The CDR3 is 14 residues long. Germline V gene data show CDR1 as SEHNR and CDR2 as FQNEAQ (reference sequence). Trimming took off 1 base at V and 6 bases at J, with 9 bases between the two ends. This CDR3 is CASSLDTGYEKLFF. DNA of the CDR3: TGTGCCAGCAGCTTAGATACAGGGTATGAAAAACTGTTTTTT.

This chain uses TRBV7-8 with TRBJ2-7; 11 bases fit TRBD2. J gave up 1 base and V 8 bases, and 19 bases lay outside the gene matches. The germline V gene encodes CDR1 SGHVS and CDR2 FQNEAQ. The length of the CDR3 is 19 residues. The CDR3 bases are TGTGCCAGCCCCTTAGCCCCAGCTAGCGGGAGGTCCAGGTCCTACGAGCAGTACTTC. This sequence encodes CASPLAPASGRSRSYEQYF.

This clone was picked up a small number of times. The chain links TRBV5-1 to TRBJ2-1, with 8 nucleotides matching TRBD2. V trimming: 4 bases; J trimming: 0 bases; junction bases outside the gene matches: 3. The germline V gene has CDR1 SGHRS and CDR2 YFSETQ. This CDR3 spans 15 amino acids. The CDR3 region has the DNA TGCGCCAGCAGCGGTAGCGGGGCCTCCTACAATGAGCAGTTCTTC. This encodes CASSGSGASYNEQFF. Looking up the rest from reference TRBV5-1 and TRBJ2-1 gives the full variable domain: KAGVTQTPRYLIKTRGQQVTLSCSPISGHRSVSWYQQTPGQGLQFLFEYFSETQRNKGNFPGRFSGRQFSNSRSEMNVSTLELGDSALYLCASSGSGASYNEQFFGPGTRLTVL.

The chain's CDR3 is CASSYSSGEETQYF. In nucleotides, the CDR3 is TGTGCCAGCAGTTACTCTTCAGGGGAAGAGACCCAGTACTTC. The V call is TRBV6-5, the J call TRBJ2-5; the D gene is possibly TRBD1 (6 bases). The CDR3 is 14 amino acids. From germline, CDR1 is MNHEY and CDR2 SVGAGI. Trimming took 0 bases from V and 3 from J, leaving 8 bases between them.

The DNA of the CDR3 is TGCGCCAGCAGCTTGGGGGAGACCGGGGAGCTGTTTTTT. Translated: CASSLGETGELFF. The V call is TRBV5-1, the J call TRBJ2-2, with D maybe TRBD2 (5 bases). V was shortened by 0 bases and J by 5 bases, with 5 bases between the two germline ends. Germline loops: CDR1 SGHRS, CDR2 YFSETQ. This CDR3 has 13 residues.

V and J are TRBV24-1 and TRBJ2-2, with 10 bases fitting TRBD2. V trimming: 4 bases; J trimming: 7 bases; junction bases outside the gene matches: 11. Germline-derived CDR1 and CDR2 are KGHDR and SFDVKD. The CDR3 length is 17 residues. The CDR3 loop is CATSDPGTSAIRGELFF. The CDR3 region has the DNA TGTGCCACCAGTGACCCCGGGACTAGCGCAATCCGCGGGGAGCTGTTTTTT.

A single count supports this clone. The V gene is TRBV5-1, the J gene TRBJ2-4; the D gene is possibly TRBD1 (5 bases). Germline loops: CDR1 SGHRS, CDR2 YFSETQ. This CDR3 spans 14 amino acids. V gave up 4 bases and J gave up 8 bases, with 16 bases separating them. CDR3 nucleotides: TGCGCCAGCAGCCGGCTTGGGGCCAGGGACATTCAGTACTTC. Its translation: CASSRLGARDIQYF.

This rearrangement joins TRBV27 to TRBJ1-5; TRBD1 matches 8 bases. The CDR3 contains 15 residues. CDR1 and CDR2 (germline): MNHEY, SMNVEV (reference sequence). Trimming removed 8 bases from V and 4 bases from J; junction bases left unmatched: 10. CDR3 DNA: TGTGCCAGCTCCCCCAAGGACAGGGCAAATCAGCCCCAGCATTTT. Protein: CASSPKDRANQPQHF.

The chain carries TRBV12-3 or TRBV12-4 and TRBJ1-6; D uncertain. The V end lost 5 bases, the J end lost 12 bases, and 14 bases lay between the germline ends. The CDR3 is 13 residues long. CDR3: CASSPRSYGPLHF. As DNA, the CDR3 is TGTGCCAGCAGTCCGCGGTCGTACGGACCCCTCCACTTT.

The CDR3 coding sequence is TGTGCCAGCAGCTCCGGGATTAACTCCCCAGATACGCAGTATTTT. This translates into CASSSGINSPDTQYF. The rearrangement uses TRBV5-4 and TRBJ2-3, with D tentatively TRBD2 (5 bases). The V end was cut by 3 bases, the J end by 4 bases, with 15 bases between. Germline V gene data show CDR1 as SGHNT and CDR2 as YYREEE (reference sequence). The CDR3 totals 15 residues.

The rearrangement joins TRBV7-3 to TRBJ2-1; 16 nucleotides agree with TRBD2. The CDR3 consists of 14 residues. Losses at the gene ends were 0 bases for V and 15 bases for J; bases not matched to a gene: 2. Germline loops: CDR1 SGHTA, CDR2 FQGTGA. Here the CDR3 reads CASSLTGTSGRVFF. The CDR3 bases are TGTGCCAGCAGCTTAACGGGGACTAGCGGGAGGGTGTTCTTC.

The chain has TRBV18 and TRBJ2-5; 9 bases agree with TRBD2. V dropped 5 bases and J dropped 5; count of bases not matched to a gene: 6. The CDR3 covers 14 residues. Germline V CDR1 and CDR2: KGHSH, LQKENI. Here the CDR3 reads CASSWGLAVETQYF. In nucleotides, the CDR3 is TGTGCCAGCTCATGGGGACTAGCCGTCGAGACCCAGTACTTC.

This chain's CDR3 is CASSLQRGGRDEQFF. DNA of the CDR3: TGTGCCAGCAGCTTGCAGCGGGGGGGCCGAGATGAGCAGTTCTTC. The chain carries TRBV5-4 and TRBJ2-1; 10 nucleotides agree with TRBD2. This CDR3 contains 15 residues. Germline V gives CDR1 SGHNT, CDR2 YYREEE (reference sequence). V dropped 1 base and J dropped 8; count of bases not matched to a gene: 6.